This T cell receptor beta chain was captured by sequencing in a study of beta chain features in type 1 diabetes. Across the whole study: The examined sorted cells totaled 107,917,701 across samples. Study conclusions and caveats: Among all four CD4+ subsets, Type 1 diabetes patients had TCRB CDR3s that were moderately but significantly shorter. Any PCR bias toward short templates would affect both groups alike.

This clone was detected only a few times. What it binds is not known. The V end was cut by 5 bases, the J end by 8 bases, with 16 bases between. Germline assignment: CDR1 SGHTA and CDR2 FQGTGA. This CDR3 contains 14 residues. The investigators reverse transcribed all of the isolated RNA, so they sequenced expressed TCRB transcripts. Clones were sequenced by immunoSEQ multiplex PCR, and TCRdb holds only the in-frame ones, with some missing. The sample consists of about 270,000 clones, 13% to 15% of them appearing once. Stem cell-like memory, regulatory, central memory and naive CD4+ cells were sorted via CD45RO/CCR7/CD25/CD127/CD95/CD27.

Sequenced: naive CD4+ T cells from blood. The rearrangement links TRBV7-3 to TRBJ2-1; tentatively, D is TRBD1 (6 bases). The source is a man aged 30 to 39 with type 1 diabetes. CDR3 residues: CASSPGAWVDEQFF. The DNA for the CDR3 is TGTGCCAGCAGCCCAGGGGCGTGGGTCGATGAGCAGTTCTTC.